This paragraph reports one TCR beta chain. Only in-frame clones appear in the TCRdb table, and some are missing; sequencing was by immunoSEQ multiplex PCR. The data show more than 95,000 clones, around 81% seen once. Per germline, CDR1 SGHDT and CDR2 YYEEEE. The CDR3 spans 15 residues. J lost 4 bases, V lost 0 bases, and 4 bases had no gene match. This record belongs to a study of blood T cell repertoires in COVID-19. Overall study: PBMCs, B-cell-depleted T cells, or T cells were the source of the cDNA or gDNA that made up the material.

This clonotype originated in an elderly man with acute or convalescent COVID-19. This rearrangement joins TRBV5-6 to TRBJ1-3; 7 bases map to TRBD1. Material: peripheral blood. In DNA form, the CDR3 reads TGTGCCAGCAGCTTGGACAGGGGCAAAGGAAACACCATATATTTT. Translating it yields CASSLDRGKGNTIYF.